The next 12 T cell receptor beta chains were all read from a single sample in a study of blood T cell repertoires in COVID-19. Only in-frame clones appear in the TCRdb table, and some are missing; sequencing was by immunoSEQ multiplex PCR. The sample has 89,000 or so clones; about 85% are singletons. The sample comprised peripheral blood. The receptor set was obtained from a human donor in a cohort sampled during active COVID-19.

The V gene is TRBV4-3, the J gene TRBJ1-2, with 7 nucleotides matching TRBD1. The CDR3 runs to 13 residues. The V gene's germline CDR1 is LGHNA and CDR2 YSLEER. After removal of 6 bases from V and 4 bases from J, the junction contained 5 bases not matched to a gene. CDR3 sequence (DNA): TGCGCCAGCAGTCGACAGGGAGTCTATGGCTACACCTTC. It is translated as CASSRQGVYGYTF.

CDR3: CATSSGQNYGYTF. The CDR3 DNA follows: TGTGCCACCTCGTCGGGACAGAACTATGGCTACACCTTC. The chain couples TRBV10-3 to TRBJ1-2, with 7 bases aligning to TRBD1. This CDR3 is built from 13 residues. CDR1 and CDR2 from the germline V gene are ENHRY and SYGVKD. With V trimmed by 10 bases and J by 2 bases, 7 bases remained unmatched.

This chain joins TRBV5-1 and TRBJ1-2; maybe TRBD1 (5 bases). The CDR3 has 13 amino acids. Trimming took 4 bases from V and 6 from J, leaving 13 bases between them. The germline V gene encodes CDR1 SGHRS and CDR2 YFSETQ. CDR3 coding DNA: TGCGCCAGCAGCGCCGACAGTCCCGATGGCTACACCTTC. Translating it yields CASSADSPDGYTF.

This sequence joins TRBV11-2 and TRBJ1-5, with a weak D call TRBD1 (5 bases). The V and J ends lost 3 bases and 0 bases respectively, with 9 bases between them. This CDR3 contains 15 residues. The germline V gene has CDR1 SGHAT and CDR2 FQNNGV. The CDR3 sequence: CASSLDNYSNQPQHF. The DNA of the CDR3 is TGTGCCAGCAGCTTGGACAACTATAGCAATCAGCCCCAGCATTTT.

The J gene is TRBJ1-2, the V gene TRBV6-4; 7 bases are shared with TRBD1. Unmatched junction bases numbered 14, after V lost 0 bases and J lost 13 bases. The CDR3 runs to 15 residues. Germline values: CDR1 MRHNA, CDR2 SNTAGT. The CDR3 reads CASSDSTGVGDGVTF. DNA for the CDR3: TGTGCCAGCAGTGACTCCACAGGGGTGGGGGACGGAGTCACCTTC.

This clone was seen only a few times. The genes are TRBV10-3 and TRBJ2-5, with D perhaps matching TRBD1 (6 bases). The CDR3 length is 10 residues. Germline CDR1 ENHRY, CDR2 SYGVKD. Trimming took off 10 bases at V and 5 bases at J, with 8 bases between the two ends. This CDR3 is CATRGETQYF. CDR3 DNA sequence: TGTGCCACTAGGGGGGAGACCCAGTACTTC.

The chain couples TRBV9 to TRBJ2-7; 12 nucleotides agree with TRBD2. This CDR3 comprises 16 residues. V lost 3 bases, J lost 0 bases, and 4 bases stayed unmatched. Germline lookup yields CDR1 SGDLS and CDR2 YYNGEE. CDR3 nucleotides: TGTGCCAGCAGCGGCGGACTAGCGGGACCCTCCTACGAGCAGTACTTC. Protein: CASSGGLAGPSYEQYF.

CDR3 nucleotide sequence: TGTGCCAGCTCACCATCCCGGAGCACTGAAGCTTTCTTT. Its protein product is CASSPSRSTEAFF. The rearrangement joins TRBV18 to TRBJ1-1, with D unresolved. CDR3 size: 13 residues. The germline gives CDR1 KGHSH, CDR2 LQKENI. Trimming removed 2 bases at V and 4 bases at J, with 8 bases between.

The V call is TRBV7-9, the J call TRBJ1-1, with TRBD1 matching over 8 bases. The germline gives CDR1 SEHNR, CDR2 FQNEAQ (reference sequence). V lost 8 bases and J lost 4; bases outside the gene matches: 6. The CDR3 runs 13 residues. Here the CDR3 reads CASGQGRGTEAFF. As DNA, the CDR3 is TGTGCCAGCGGACAGGGAAGAGGCACTGAAGCTTTCTTT.

The chain combines TRBV5-8 with TRBJ1-4; D is unclear. This CDR3 has 17 residues. The V end was cut by 2 bases, the J end by 8 bases, with 22 bases between. The germline gives CDR1 SGHTS, CDR2 YDEGEE. The CDR3 here is CASSFGGLSLSAEKLFF. For the CDR3, the DNA is TGTGCCAGCAGCTTTGGCGGGCTTTCACTATCCGCGGAAAAACTGTTTTTT. The full variable domain, its missing parts supplied by reference TRBV5-8 and TRBJ1-4, is EAGVTQSPTHLIKTRGQQATLRCSPISGHTSVYWYQQALGLGLQFLLWYDEGEERNRGNFPPRFSGRQFPNYSSELNVNALELEDSALYLCASSFGGLSLSAEKLFFGSGTQLSVL.

The chain recombines TRBV7-8 with TRBJ2-7; 15 bases are a match to TRBD2. V shed 1 base and J 2 bases; nucleotides not matched to a gene: 9. The CDR3 sequence is 19 residues long. The germline CDR1 and CDR2 sequences are SGHVS and FQNEAQ. CDR3 DNA sequence: TGTGCCAGCAGCTTAGAAGCCCCGGGACTAGCGGGGGGAACCTACGAGCAGTACTTC. This sequence encodes CASSLEAPGLAGGTYEQYF.

The J gene is TRBJ1-1, the V gene TRBV24-1; maybe TRBD1 (5 bases). CDR1 and CDR2 from the germline V gene are KGHDR and SFDVKD. There are 20 residues in the CDR3. Trimming removed 10 bases from V and 3 bases from J, with 35 bases in between. The CDR3, as DNA: TGTGCCACTGACTCCCCAGGGTTGAAGGGGCTTAAAGATAGACACACTGAAGCTTTCTTT. Translation: CATDSPGLKGLKDRHTEAFF.